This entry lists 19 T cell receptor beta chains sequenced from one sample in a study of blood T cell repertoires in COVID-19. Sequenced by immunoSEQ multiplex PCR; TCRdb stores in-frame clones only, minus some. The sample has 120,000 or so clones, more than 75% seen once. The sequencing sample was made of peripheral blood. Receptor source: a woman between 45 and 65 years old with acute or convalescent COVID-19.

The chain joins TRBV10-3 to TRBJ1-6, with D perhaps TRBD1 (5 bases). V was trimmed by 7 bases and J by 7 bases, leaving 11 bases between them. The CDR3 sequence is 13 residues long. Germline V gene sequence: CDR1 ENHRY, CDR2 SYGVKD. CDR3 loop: CAINGQPNSPLHF. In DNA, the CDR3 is TGTGCCATCAACGGACAACCAAATTCACCCCTCCACTTT.

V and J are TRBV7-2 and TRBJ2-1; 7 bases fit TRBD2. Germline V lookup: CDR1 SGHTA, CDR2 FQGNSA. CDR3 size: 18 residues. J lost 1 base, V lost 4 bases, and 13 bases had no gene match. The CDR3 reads CASSYRLAGSRSYNEQFF. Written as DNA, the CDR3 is TGTGCCAGCAGCTATAGACTAGCCGGGAGTAGATCCTACAATGAGCAGTTCTTC.

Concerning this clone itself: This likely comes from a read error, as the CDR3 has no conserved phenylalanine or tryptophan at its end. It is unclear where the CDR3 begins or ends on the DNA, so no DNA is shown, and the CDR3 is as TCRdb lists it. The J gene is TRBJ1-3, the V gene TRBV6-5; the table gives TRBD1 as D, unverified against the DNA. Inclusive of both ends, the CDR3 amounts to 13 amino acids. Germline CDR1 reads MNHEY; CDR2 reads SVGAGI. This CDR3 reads CASSLSDGTGAAY.

The CDR3 nucleotides read TGTGCCAGCAGCTTATCTCCGGGGGAGACCCAGTACTTC. It is translated as CASSLSPGETQYF. V usage is TRBV7-6 and J usage is TRBJ2-5, with D possibly TRBD2 on 5 matching bases. Germline CDR1 reads SGHVS; CDR2 reads FNYEAQ. The CDR3 runs 13 residues. V shed 2 bases and J shed 5 bases, with 9 bases lying between them. The full variable domain, rest sourced from reference TRBV7-6 and TRBJ2-5, is GAGVSQSPRYKVTKRGQDVALRCDPISGHVSLYWYRQALGQGPEFLTYFNYEAQQDKSGLPNDRFSAERPEGSISTLTIQRTEQRDSAMYRCASSLSPGETQYFGPGTRLLVL.

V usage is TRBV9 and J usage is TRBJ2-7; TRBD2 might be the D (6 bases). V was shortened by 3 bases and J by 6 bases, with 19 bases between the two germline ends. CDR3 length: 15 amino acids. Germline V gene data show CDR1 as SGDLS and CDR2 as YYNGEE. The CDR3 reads CASSGPGLLNREQYF. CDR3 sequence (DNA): TGTGCCAGCAGCGGACCGGGACTGCTAAACCGCGAGCAGTACTTC.

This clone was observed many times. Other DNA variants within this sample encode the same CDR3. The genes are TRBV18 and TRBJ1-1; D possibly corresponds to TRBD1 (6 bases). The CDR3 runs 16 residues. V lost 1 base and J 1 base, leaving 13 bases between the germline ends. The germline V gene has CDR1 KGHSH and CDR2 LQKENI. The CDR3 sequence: CASSPLGGQENTEAFF. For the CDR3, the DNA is TGTGCCAGCTCACCACTGGGGGGGCAGGAGAACACTGAAGCTTTCTTT. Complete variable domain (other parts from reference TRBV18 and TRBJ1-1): NAGVMQNPRHLVRRRGQEARLRCSPMKGHSHVYWYRQLPEEGLKFMVYLQKENIIDESGMPKERFSAEFPKEGPSILRIQQVVRGDSAAYFCASSPLGGQENTEAFFGQGTRLTVV.

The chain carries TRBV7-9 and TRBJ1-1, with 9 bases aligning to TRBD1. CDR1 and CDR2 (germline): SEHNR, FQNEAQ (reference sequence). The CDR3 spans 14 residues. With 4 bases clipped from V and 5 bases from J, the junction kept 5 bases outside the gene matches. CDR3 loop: CASSSGQGWTEAFF. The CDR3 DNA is TGTGCCAGCAGCTCGGGACAGGGATGGACTGAAGCTTTCTTT.

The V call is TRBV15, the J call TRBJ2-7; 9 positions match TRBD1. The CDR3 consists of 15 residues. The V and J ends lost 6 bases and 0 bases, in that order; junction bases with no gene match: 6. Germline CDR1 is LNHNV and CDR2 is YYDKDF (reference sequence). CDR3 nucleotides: TGTGCCACCAGGTCCGACAGGGGGGGCTCCTACGAGCAGTACTTC. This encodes CATRSDRGGSYEQYF.

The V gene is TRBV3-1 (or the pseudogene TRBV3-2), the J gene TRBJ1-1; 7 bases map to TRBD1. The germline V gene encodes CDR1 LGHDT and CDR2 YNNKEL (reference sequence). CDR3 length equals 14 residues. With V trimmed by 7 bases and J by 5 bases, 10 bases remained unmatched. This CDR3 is CASTPRGVGTEAFF. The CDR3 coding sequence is TGTGCCAGCACCCCCAGGGGGGTAGGGACTGAAGCTTTCTTT.

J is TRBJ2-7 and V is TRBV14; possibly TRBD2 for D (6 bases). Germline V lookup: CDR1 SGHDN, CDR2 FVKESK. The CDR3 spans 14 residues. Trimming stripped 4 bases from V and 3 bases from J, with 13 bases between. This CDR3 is CASSPRLEIYEQYF. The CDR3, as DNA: TGTGCCAGCAGCCCACGACTAGAAATCTACGAGCAGTACTTC.

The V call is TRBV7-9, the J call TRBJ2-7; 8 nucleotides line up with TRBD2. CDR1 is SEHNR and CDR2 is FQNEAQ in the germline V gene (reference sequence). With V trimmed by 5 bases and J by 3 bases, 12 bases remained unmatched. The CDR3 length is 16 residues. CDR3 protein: CASSPPLREAIYEQYF. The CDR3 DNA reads TGTGCCAGCAGCCCTCCTCTGCGGGAGGCAATCTACGAGCAGTACTTC.

The CDR3 region has the DNA TGTGCCAGCAGTTCAGGTGATCAGCCCCAGCATTTT. This codes for CASSSGDQPQHF. V gene TRBV6-5 combines with J gene TRBJ1-5; D is undetermined. Trimming shortened V by 4 bases and J by 5 bases, and 6 bases separated the two germline ends. Germline CDR1 is MNHEY and CDR2 is SVGAGI. This CDR3 spans 12 amino acids.

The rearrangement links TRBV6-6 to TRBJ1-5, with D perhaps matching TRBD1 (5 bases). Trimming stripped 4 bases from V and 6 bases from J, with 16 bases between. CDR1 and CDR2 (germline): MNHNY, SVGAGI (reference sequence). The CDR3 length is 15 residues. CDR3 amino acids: CASSWGDPGSQPQHF. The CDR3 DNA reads TGTGCCAGCAGTTGGGGGGATCCGGGGAGTCAGCCCCAGCATTTT.

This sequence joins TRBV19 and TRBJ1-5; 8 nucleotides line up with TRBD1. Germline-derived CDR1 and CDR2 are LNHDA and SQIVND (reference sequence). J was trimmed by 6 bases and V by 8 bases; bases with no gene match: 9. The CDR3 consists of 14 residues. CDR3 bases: TGTGCCAGTGGCGGACAGGGAGGAAGTCAGCCCCAGCATTTT. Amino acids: CASGGQGGSQPQHF.

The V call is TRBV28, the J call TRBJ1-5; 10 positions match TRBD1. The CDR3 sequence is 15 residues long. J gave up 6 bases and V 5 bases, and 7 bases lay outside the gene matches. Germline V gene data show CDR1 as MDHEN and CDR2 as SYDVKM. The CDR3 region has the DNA TGTGCCAGCAGTGGGACAGGGGCCTCAGGTCAGCCCCAGCATTTT. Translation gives CASSGTGASGQPQHF.

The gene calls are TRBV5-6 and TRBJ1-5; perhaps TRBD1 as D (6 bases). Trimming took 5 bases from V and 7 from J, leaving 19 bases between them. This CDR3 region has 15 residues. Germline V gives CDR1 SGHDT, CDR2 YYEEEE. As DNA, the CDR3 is TGTGCCAGCAGTCGAAGGGGGGGCCTTGGCCAGCCCCAGCATTTT. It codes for CASSRRGGLGQPQHF.

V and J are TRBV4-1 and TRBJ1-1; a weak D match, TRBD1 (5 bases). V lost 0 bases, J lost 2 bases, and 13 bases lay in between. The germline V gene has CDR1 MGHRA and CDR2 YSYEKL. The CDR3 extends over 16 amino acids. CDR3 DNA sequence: TGCGCCAGCAGCCAAGATGGGGCCGATCCTAACACTGAAGCTTTCTTT. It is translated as CASSQDGADPNTEAFF.

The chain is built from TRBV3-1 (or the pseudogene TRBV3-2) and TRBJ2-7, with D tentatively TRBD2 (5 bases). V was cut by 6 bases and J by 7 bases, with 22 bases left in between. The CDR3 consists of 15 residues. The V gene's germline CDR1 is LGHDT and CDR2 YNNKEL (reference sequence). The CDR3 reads CASRSESQPWREQYF. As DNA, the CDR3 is TGTGCCAGCAGGTCTGAGAGCCAACCTTGGAGGGAGCAGTACTTC.

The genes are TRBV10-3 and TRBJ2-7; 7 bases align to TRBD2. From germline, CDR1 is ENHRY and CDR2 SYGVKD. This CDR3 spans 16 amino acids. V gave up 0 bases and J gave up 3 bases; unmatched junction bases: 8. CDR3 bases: TGTGCCATCAGTGAGTCGACCGAGGGGAGGGACTACGAGCAGTACTTC. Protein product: CAISESTEGRDYEQYF.